Given below is one T cell receptor (beta chain) in context. The antigen is not known. This entry is derived from a study of graft-versus-host responses after intestinal transplantation. This table comes from immunoSEQ multiplex PCR, and its TCRdb copy is limited to in-frame clones, with some not included. The sample yields roughly 120,000 clones, just under 95% seen once. Germline V gene lookup returns CDR1 LGHNA and CDR2 YNFKEQ. V lost 4 bases and J lost 3, with 13 bases in between. The CDR3 has 14 amino acids. The rearrangement links TRBV4-2 to TRBJ2-7, with no clear D. Sequencing used unstimulated CD8+ T cells sorted from spleen or lymph node cells, obtained before transplant. This TCR came from a human donor who was the organ donor for an intestinal transplant. CDR3: CASSLDRAFYEQYF. DNA of the CDR3: TGTGCCAGCAGCCTGGACCGGGCCTTCTACGAGCAGTACTTC.